This is a list of T cell receptor beta chains from one sample in a study of cytomegalovirus exposure and HLA in healthy donors. The repertoire was sequenced with immunoSEQ multiplex PCR; TCRdb's copy has only in-frame clones and lacks some. The sample lists fewer than 60,000 clones, just over 90% occurring once. Material: PBMCs. The receptors stem from a woman between 18 and 30 years old in good health and CMV-seropositive. CDR3s include the opening cysteine and the closing phenylalanine or tryptophan. D genes are given only for firm matches. Clone size is not always given. Where it is, it says once, few, many or a class for expanded clones.

cdr3_nt cdr3_aa j_call v_call d_call clone_size
TGTGCCAGCAGTTACGGGCAGGGGACGATCTATGGCTACACCTTC CASSYGQGTIYGYTF TRBJ1-2 TRBV6-5 . .
TGTGCCAGCAGCGCCCAGGATATCCAAGAGACCCAGTACTTC CASSAQDIQETQYF TRBJ2-5 TRBV9 . .
TGCGCCAGCAGCCTTAAAATACGGGAATTTGATGAGCAGTTCTTC CASSLKIREFDEQFF TRBJ2-1 TRBV4-1 . .
TGCGCCAGCAGCCAAGGTGGCGGCGCCGGAAACACCATATATTTT CASSQGGGAGNTIYF TRBJ1-3 TRBV4-3 . .
TGCGCCAGCAGCTCCACAGGGAACTATGGCTACACCTTC CASSSTGNYGYTF TRBJ1-2 TRBV5-1 . .
TGTGCCAGCAGCGTAGAGCGGGGGGATTACGAGCAGTACTTC CASSVERGDYEQYF TRBJ2-7 TRBV9 TRBD2 .
TGTGCCAGCAGTGAACGAGGGGAGGGACGACAGTACTTC CASSERGEGRQYF TRBJ2-7 TRBV6-1 TRBD2 .
TGTGCCAGCATCCCAGGGACACACCTTAGCAATCAGCCCCAGCATTTT CASIPGTHLSNQPQHF TRBJ1-5 TRBV28 . .
TGTGCCAGCAGTCCCCTTGGCAATCAGCCCCAGCATTTT CASSPLGNQPQHF TRBJ1-5 TRBV28 . once
TGTGCCAGCAGGATTGGACAGGGGCGCGGTAATGAGCAGTTCTTC CASRIGQGRGNEQFF TRBJ2-1 TRBV2 TRBD1 .
TGTGCCAGCAGAGCCCTAGGTGATGAGCAGTTCTTC CASRALGDEQFF TRBJ2-1 TRBV2 . .
TGTGCCAGCAGCTTAGTTACAGACCGTTACGAGCAGTACTTC CASSLVTDRYEQYF TRBJ2-7 TRBV13 . .
TGTGCCAGCAGCTTAGAAGACAGATCTAATGAAAAACTGTTTTTT CASSLEDRSNEKLFF TRBJ1-4 TRBV7-6 . .
TGTGCCAGCAGCTTCCCGGGACAGGGTAAATACGAGCAGTACTTC CASSFPGQGKYEQYF TRBJ2-7 TRBV7-9 TRBD1 .
TGTGCCAGCACTGACAGGGGCATCAATCAGCCCCAGCATTTT CASTDRGINQPQHF TRBJ1-5 TRBV6-6 TRBD1 .
TGTGCCAGCTCACTTTATACAGGGGGCCCTAGGAACACTGAAGCTTTCTTT CASSLYTGGPRNTEAFF TRBJ1-1 TRBV18 TRBD1 .
TGTGCCAGCAGATCTACTAGCGGGGACATGGGTCACGAGCAGTACTTC CASRSTSGDMGHEQYF TRBJ2-7 TRBV7-9 TRBD2 .
TGCGCCAGCAGCTCCAGGGTCGGGTCCGGGGAGCTGTTTTTT CASSSRVGSGELFF TRBJ2-2 TRBV5-1 . .
TGTGCCAGCAGCCTACAAGGGACAGTAAATTCACCCCTCCACTTT CASSLQGTVNSPLHF TRBJ1-6 TRBV14 TRBD1 .
TGCGCCAGCAGTGAGGGACAGGGTGTTGATCAGCCCCAGCATTTT CASSEGQGVDQPQHF TRBJ1-5 TRBV10-2 TRBD1 .
TGTGCCATCAGTGGACAGAGCTACGAGCAGTACTTC CAISGQSYEQYF TRBJ2-7 TRBV10-3 . once
TGTGCCTGGAGGGCGCCGGGACAGGGCCCAAGGGGCTACACCTTC CAWRAPGQGPRGYTF TRBJ1-2 TRBV30 TRBD1 .
TGTGCCAGCAGTGAAGCCGGACCTCGGGGTTTGAAAACTGAAGCTTTCTTT CASSEAGPRGLKTEAFF TRBJ1-1 TRBV6-1 . .
TGTGCCTGGACCGCTGACAGGCCCTATAATTCACCCCTCCACTTT CAWTADRPYNSPLHF TRBJ1-6 TRBV30 . .
TGTGCCTGGAATATGGACAGGGCCGGCACTGAAGCTTTCTTT CAWNMDRAGTEAFF TRBJ1-1 TRBV30 TRBD1 .
TGTGCCAGCAGCGCGCGCCGGGACAGAAACTTGGAAAAACTGTTTTTT CASSARRDRNLEKLFF TRBJ1-4 TRBV9 TRBD1 .
TGTGCCAGTACCAAAGGGCAGGGTGAACACCAAGAGACCCAGTACTTC CASTKGQGEHQETQYF TRBJ2-5 TRBV19 . .